Below, 23 T cell receptor beta chains from the same sample are listed, as sequenced in a study of T cell repertoires in ileal Crohn's disease. This table comes from immunoSEQ multiplex PCR, and its TCRdb copy is limited to in-frame clones, with some not included. Of 12,000 or so clones detected, 75% to 85% appear once; the ten largest clones hold over 13%. Stated time point: neoterminal ileum biopsy at postoperative endoscopy, about 6 months after surgery. The sequenced material came from ileal tissue. The origin of the receptors is an adult with Crohn's disease.

The chain combines TRBV6-6 with TRBJ1-1; D ambiguous. Trimming stripped 7 bases from V and 3 bases from J, with 15 bases between. Germline V lookup: CDR1 MNHNY, CDR2 SVGAGI (reference sequence). The CDR3 has 14 amino acids. CDR3 loop: CASIYSRVYTEAFF. In DNA form, the CDR3 reads TGTGCCAGCATCTATTCCCGGGTTTACACTGAAGCTTTCTTT.

The chain recombines TRBV7-3 with TRBJ1-1; TRBD1 is a possible D gene (6 bases). The CDR3 totals 15 residues. Germline values: CDR1 SGHTA, CDR2 FQGTGA. The V and J ends lost 4 bases and 1 base respectively, with 13 bases between them. CDR3 bases: TGTGCCAGCAGCTCCGGGACATTGAAGAACACTGAAGCTTTCTTT. It yields the protein CASSSGTLKNTEAFF.

This clone was found a few times. J is TRBJ2-1 and V is TRBV7-9; 8 bases align to TRBD2. The germline CDR1 and CDR2 sequences are SEHNR and FQNEAQ (reference sequence). CDR3 length: 13 residues. V lost 5 bases, J lost 5 bases, and 2 bases stayed unmatched. The CDR3, as DNA: TGTGCCAGCAGCCGTAGCGGGGACAATGAGCAGTTCTTC. This codes for CASSRSGDNEQFF. The whole variable domain, filled in from reference TRBV7-9 and TRBJ2-1, reads DTGVSQNPRHKITKRGQNVTFRCDPISEHNRLYWYRQTLGQGPEFLTYFQNEAQLEKSRLLSDRFSAERPKGSFSTLEIQRTEQGDSAMYLCASSRSGDNEQFFGPGTRLTVL.

This clone was seen only once. Given the absence of the conserved phenylalanine or tryptophan at the CDR3 end, a read error is likely. The DNA is left out, because the CDR3 cannot be placed on it with certainty; the CDR3 is given as TCRdb lists it. The rearrangement joins TRBV11-2 to TRBJ1-6; whether TRBD1, the table's D call, matches the DNA was not checked. Germline lookup yields CDR1 SGHAT and CDR2 FQNNGV. Inclusive of both ends, the CDR3 amounts to 11 amino acids. Here the CDR3 reads CASSLDPSLGV.

This chain joins TRBV11-2 and TRBJ2-2; the D gene is possibly TRBD1 (6 bases). Trimming shortened V by 1 base and J by 6 bases, and 9 bases separated the two germline ends. Germline CDR1 and CDR2: SGHAT and FQNNGV. The CDR3 has 14 amino acids. Here the CDR3 reads CASSLANRAGELFF. DNA for the CDR3: TGTGCCAGCAGCTTAGCTAACAGGGCCGGGGAGCTGTTTTTT. Using reference TRBV11-2 and TRBJ2-2 for the parts outside the CDR3, the full variable domain is EAGVAQSPRYKIIEKRQSVAFWCNPISGHATLYWYQQILGQGPKLLIQFQNNGVVDDSQLPKDRFSAERLKGVDSTLKIQPAKLEDSAVYLCASSLANRAGELFFGEGSRLTVL.

The chain recombines TRBV6-5 with TRBJ1-2; D gene unclear. The CDR3 totals 13 residues. The V gene lost 7 bases and the J gene lost 2 bases, with 11 bases spanning the gap. From germline, CDR1 is MNHEY and CDR2 SVGAGI. As DNA, the CDR3 is TGTGCCAGCACCCCGCGGCTAAACTATGGCTACACCTTC. Its protein product is CASTPRLNYGYTF.

The rearrangement joins TRBV7-9 to TRBJ2-3; TRBD1 matches 9 bases. CDR1 and CDR2 (germline): SEHNR, FQNEAQ (reference sequence). Trimming at V came to 6 bases and at J to 3 bases, leaving 7 bases not matched to a gene. This CDR3 has 15 amino acids. CDR3 region: CASRARDRVTDTQYF. CDR3 sequence (DNA): TGTGCCAGCAGGGCCCGGGACAGGGTTACAGATACGCAGTATTTT.

V usage is TRBV29-1 and J usage is TRBJ2-7; 8 nucleotides line up with TRBD2. The CDR3 runs to 15 residues. With 6 bases clipped from V and 4 bases from J, the junction kept 14 bases outside the gene matches. Looked up from germline, CDR1 is SQVTM and CDR2 is ANQGSEA. In nucleotides, the CDR3 is TGCAGCGTCGGGGGGGGTCCACTGGCGGAATACGAGCAGTACTTC. Protein: CSVGGGPLAEYEQYF.

The genes are TRBV7-2 and TRBJ2-2; 9 positions match TRBD1. J lost 4 bases, V lost 7 bases, and 7 bases had no gene match. Germline V gene lookup returns CDR1 SGHTA and CDR2 FQGNSA. The CDR3 length is 15 residues. The CDR3 region is CASTTNRGLTGELFF. DNA of the CDR3: TGTGCCAGCACTACCAACAGGGGGCTCACCGGGGAGCTGTTTTTT.

This clone is a singleton in its sample. This chain uses TRBV5-1 with TRBJ2-3; 9 bases match TRBD2. Unmatched junction bases numbered 3, after V lost 7 bases and J lost 3 bases. Germline-derived CDR1 and CDR2 are SGHRS and YFSETQ. This CDR3 has 13 amino acids. CDR3 loop: CASGLARTDTQYF. CDR3 sequence (DNA): TGCGCCAGCGGACTAGCGAGGACAGATACGCAGTATTTT.

The chain recombines TRBV29-1 with TRBJ1-2; D gene ambiguous. Trimming pared 5 bases from V and 8 bases from J, leaving 15 bases between. The CDR3 has 12 amino acids. Per the germline V gene, CDR1 is SQVTM and CDR2 is ANQGSEA. In DNA form, the CDR3 reads TGCAGCGTTATACACTGGGGAGGAGGCTACACCTTC. This encodes CSVIHWGGGYTF. Using reference TRBV29-1 and TRBJ1-2 for the parts outside the CDR3, the full variable domain is SAVISQKPSRDICQRGTSLTIQCQVDSQVTMMFWYRQQPGQSLTLIATANQGSEATYESGFVIDKFPISRPNLTFSTLTVSNMSPEDSSIYLCSVIHWGGGYTFGSGTRLTVV.

This clone has more than one count but fewer than ten. Other DNA variants within this sample encode the same CDR3. The rearrangement joins TRBV6-6 to TRBJ1-2; possibly TRBD1 for D (5 bases). Trimming took off 6 bases at V and 3 bases at J, with 8 bases between the two ends. Germline V gene lookup returns CDR1 MNHNY and CDR2 SVGAGI (reference sequence). The CDR3 is made up of 12 amino acids. CDR3 amino acids: CASRSRDYGYTF. The CDR3 DNA reads as TGTGCCAGCAGGTCCAGGGACTATGGCTACACCTTC.

The chain has TRBV4-3 and TRBJ1-5; possible D gene TRBD1, 5 bases. Trimming cost V 0 bases and J 6 bases, with 15 bases left between them. The CDR3 sequence is 16 residues long. Germline V gene sequence: CDR1 LGHNA, CDR2 YSLEER. The CDR3 region has the DNA TGCGCCAGCAGCCAAGATCTGTATGGGGGGAGTCAGCCCCAGCATTTT. Protein: CASSQDLYGGSQPQHF.

The chain employs TRBV27 and TRBJ2-1; 8 bases agree with TRBD1. CDR1 MNHEY and CDR2 SMNVEV come from the germline V gene (reference sequence). This CDR3 is built from 14 residues. V lost 6 bases and J lost 4; bases outside the gene matches: 5. CDR3 region: CASSPGQVYNEQFF. DNA of the CDR3: TGTGCCAGCAGCCCGGGACAGGTATACAATGAGCAGTTCTTC.

This clone was recorded once. CDR3 DNA: TGCAGCGTTGGCAAGCACGGGGTGAACACTGAAGCTTTCTTT. This encodes CSVGKHGVNTEAFF. The rearrangement uses TRBV29-1 and TRBJ1-1; D remains unclear. V gave up 4 bases and J gave up 0 bases, with 12 bases separating them. Per germline, CDR1 SQVTM and CDR2 ANQGSEA. The length of the CDR3 is 14 residues.

This clone is medium-sized (0.01 to 0.1%) in the sample. J is TRBJ2-3 and V is TRBV4-3; TRBD2 matches at 7 bases. Per the germline V gene, CDR1 is LGHNA and CDR2 is YSLEER. V lost 1 base to trimming and J lost 0 bases; unmatched junction nucleotides: 4. There are 16 residues in the CDR3. The CDR3, as DNA: TGCGCCAGCAGCCAAGTTGGGGGGGGGAGCACAGATACGCAGTATTTT. It specifies CASSQVGGGSTDTQYF.

This sequence joins TRBV29-1 and TRBJ1-2; the D is unclear. The CDR3 extends over 13 amino acids. Germline-derived CDR1 and CDR2 are SQVTM and ANQGSEA. The V end was cut by 4 bases, the J end by 2 bases, with 11 bases between. CDR3 in amino acids: CSVAPDQNYGYTF. CDR3 bases: TGCAGCGTTGCGCCCGATCAGAACTATGGCTACACCTTC. Using reference TRBV29-1 and TRBJ1-2 for the parts outside the CDR3, the full variable domain is SAVISQKPSRDICQRGTSLTIQCQVDSQVTMMFWYRQQPGQSLTLIATANQGSEATYESGFVIDKFPISRPNLTFSTLTVSNMSPEDSSIYLCSVAPDQNYGYTFGSGTRLTVV.

V is TRBV19 and J is TRBJ1-4, with 8 bases fitting TRBD1. Trimming at V came to 1 base and at J to 0 bases, leaving 7 bases not matched to a gene. Germline CDR1 and CDR2: LNHDA and SQIVND (reference sequence). The CDR3 has 18 residues. The CDR3: CASSIGGTGDATNEKLFF. Here the CDR3 DNA reads TGTGCCAGTAGTATAGGGGGGACAGGTGATGCAACTAATGAAAAACTGTTTTTT.

This clone showed up just a few times. The rearrangement uses TRBV4-2 and TRBJ1-3; D is ambiguous. The CDR3 covers 12 residues. Per the germline V gene, CDR1 is LGHNA and CDR2 is YNFKEQ. Deletions cut 0 bases from V and 8 bases from J, with 5 bases between. The CDR3 protein is CASSQESDTIYF. CDR3 in DNA: TGTGCCAGCAGCCAAGAATCCGACACCATATATTTT.

The genes are TRBV6-1 and TRBJ2-1; 7 positions match TRBD1. Germline lookup yields CDR1 MNHNS and CDR2 SASEGT. V dropped 4 bases and J dropped 7; count of bases not matched to a gene: 7. This CDR3 spans 14 amino acids. CDR3 DNA: TGTGCCAGCAGTGTTGAGACAGGGTGGAATGAGCAGTTCTTC. The encoded protein is CASSVETGWNEQFF.

The J gene is TRBJ1-1, the V gene TRBV4-3, with 8 bases matching TRBD1. The trim removed 0 bases at V and 1 base at J, leaving 4 bases unmatched. CDR1 is LGHNA, CDR2 YSLEER, per germline. This CDR3 has 16 residues. CDR3 in amino acids: CASSQDPQGANTEAFF. The CDR3 DNA reads TGCGCCAGCAGCCAAGACCCGCAGGGGGCGAACACTGAAGCTTTCTTT.

The chain employs TRBV7-2 and TRBJ1-5; perhaps TRBD1 as D (6 bases). V lost 5 bases and J 9 bases, leaving 14 bases between the germline ends. The CDR3 length is 13 residues. Germline-derived CDR1 and CDR2 are SGHTA and FQGNSA. The CDR3 DNA reads as TGTGCCAGCAGCCCGTCGGAAGGGGGGCCCCAGCATTTT. Its translation: CASSPSEGGPQHF.

The chain has TRBV18 and TRBJ2-3; 9 nucleotides align to TRBD1. With V trimmed by 5 bases and J by 2 bases, 2 bases remained unmatched. The germline gives CDR1 KGHSH, CDR2 LQKENI. The CDR3 has 14 amino acids. The CDR3 loop is CASSRDRDTDTQYF. The CDR3 DNA follows: TGTGCCAGCTCAAGGGACAGGGACACAGATACGCAGTATTTT.